This T cell receptor (beta chain) was recovered during a study of shared clonotypes between healthy human individuals. Study in general: The donor pool was made up of a couple of women and three men aged 18 to 49.

As to this clone: Antigen: not known.

The protocol was immunoSEQ multiplex PCR, while the TCRdb copy is restricted to in-frame clones and leaves out a portion. The table lists fewer than 400,000 clones, around 72% of them singletons. The germline V gene has CDR1 LNHDA and CDR2 SQIVND (reference sequence). This CDR3 is 15 amino acids long. The junction had 10 bases not matched to a gene; V was cut back by 6 bases and J by 7 bases. Study-wide results and limits: The sharing of around 5% of naive CD4 clonotypes was seen across a handful of donors.

This TCR derives from a man younger than 40 in good health. The sample comprised memory CD4+ T cells sorted from blood. Described subset: CD45RA-negative fraction. The V gene is TRBV19, the J gene TRBJ2-7; 12 positions match TRBD1. In nucleotides, the CDR3 is TGTGCCAGTAGCACCCGGGGACAGGGGGCTCGGGAGCAGTACTTC. The encoded protein is CASSTRGQGAREQYF.